This section outlines one T cell receptor beta chain sequence together with its context. The germline gene is not matched at one end of the junction; a read error may be the cause. CDR1 PRHDT and CDR2 FYEKMQ come from the germline V gene (reference sequence). The CDR3 totals 17 residues. The sample belongs to a study of blood T cells in healthy people across ages. Alongside a J-beta primer mix, a sample-barcoded 5' primer served in a second PCR lasting roughly 6 to 11 cycles. A single record per CDR3 protein comes from TCRdb applying MiXCR to the 5' RACE reads. The table shows 800,000 to 950,000 distinct CDR3 sequences, with 25% to 30% occurring only once. This sample was also put to use in a study of T cells of mothers and their children.

This receptor was obtained from a woman between 40 and 55 years old in good health. The specimen was blood. J is TRBJ2-7 and V is TRBV13; TRBD2 matches at 14 bases. For the CDR3, the DNA is TGTACCAGCAGCTTGAGACTAGCGGGGGGGATCTCCTACGAGCAGTACTTC. It encodes CTSSLRLAGGISYEQYF.